Included here is one TCR beta chain sequence, with context. The antigen is unknown. The data belong to a study of T-cell memory formation after mild COVID-19. Study background: Among the donors, TCR clusters were largely specific to each donor.

Sample barcodes and UMIs were carried by the TCR alpha and TCR beta cDNA libraries that 5'RACE generated with constant-segment primers. TCRdb used MiXCR to reprocess the 5' RACE reads, holding one entry per CDR3 protein. The table shows about 470,000 distinct CDR3 sequences, with around a quarter occurring only once. Findings and caveats of the study: Of the contracting clones, CD4+ ones lay mainly in CM and EM, and CD8+ ones in EMRA. Researchers could not confirm that second-wave clones peaking on day 37 targeted SARS-CoV-2.

The J segment lost 3 bases and the V segment lost 2 bases, leaving 8 bases of the junction unmatched. This CDR3 comprises 17 residues. The germline CDR1 and CDR2 sequences are LGHDT and YNNKEL (reference sequence). This clonotype was obtained from an adult woman who had mild COVID-19 (a few samples of this study predate the infection). Cell type and time point are not known. Sequencing input: PBMCs or a T cell subset sorted from them (not recorded which). V gene TRBV3-1 combines with J gene TRBJ2-3; 10 nucleotides agree with TRBD1. CDR3 nucleotide sequence: TGTGCCAGCAGCCAAACGAGACAGGGGGCTCGGACAGATACGCAGTATTTT. It yields the protein CASSQTRQGARTDTQYF.